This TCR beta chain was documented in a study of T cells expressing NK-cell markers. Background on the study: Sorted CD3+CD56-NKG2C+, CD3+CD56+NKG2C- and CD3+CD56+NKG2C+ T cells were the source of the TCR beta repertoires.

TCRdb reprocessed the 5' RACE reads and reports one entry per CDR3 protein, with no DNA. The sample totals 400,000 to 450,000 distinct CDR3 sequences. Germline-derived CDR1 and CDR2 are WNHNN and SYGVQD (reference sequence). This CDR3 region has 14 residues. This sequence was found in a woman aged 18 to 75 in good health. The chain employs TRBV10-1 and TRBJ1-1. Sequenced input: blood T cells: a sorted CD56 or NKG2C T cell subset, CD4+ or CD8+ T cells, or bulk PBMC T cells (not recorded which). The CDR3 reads CASSEGTQLTQAFF.